A single sample is the source of the 18 T cell receptor beta chains below, sequenced in a study of cytomegalovirus exposure and HLA in healthy donors. Libraries were prepared by immunoSEQ multiplex PCR; TCRdb keeps only in-frame clonotypes and omits some of them. Among approximately 99,000 clones, nearly 97% were seen once, and the ten largest hold roughly 0.67%. Sample: PBMCs. Source of these receptors: a woman aged 18-35 years in good health and CMV-seronegative.

The chain is built from TRBV19 and TRBJ1-1; 7 positions match TRBD1. This CDR3 has 15 amino acids. Germline loops: CDR1 LNHDA, CDR2 SQIVND (reference sequence). V was pared by 6 bases and J by 0 bases, with 7 bases of the junction left unmatched. The CDR3 loop is CASRPADRVNTEAFF. CDR3 nucleotides: TGTGCCAGTAGGCCCGCAGACAGGGTGAACACTGAAGCTTTCTTT.

The rearrangement joins TRBV5-1 to TRBJ1-1; 8 bases agree with TRBD1. This CDR3 contains 14 residues. V dropped 8 bases and J dropped 2; count of bases not matched to a gene: 8. CDR1 is SGHRS, CDR2 YFSETQ, per germline. The CDR3: CASSGGSANTEAFF. The CDR3 bases are TGCGCCAGTTCAGGGGGCAGCGCTAACACTGAAGCTTTCTTT.

As concerns this clone: An end of the junction differs from the germline gene, which may be a read error. The chain joins TRBV7-7 to TRBJ2-2; weak D call: TRBD1 (5 bases). The CDR3 has 15 residues. Germline V gives CDR1 SSHAT, CDR2 FNYEAQ (reference sequence). CDR3 region: CASSARTSTAGELFF. In DNA form, the CDR3 reads TGTGCTAGCAGCGCAAGGACAAGTACCGCCGGGGAGCTGTTTTTT.

Details on this clone: The same CDR3 can be traced to other DNA sequences in this sample. This chain links TRBV5-1 with TRBJ2-1, with D maybe TRBD2 (5 bases). Germline V lookup: CDR1 SGHRS, CDR2 YFSETQ. V shed 1 base and J shed 2 bases, with 7 bases lying between them. This CDR3 is 14 amino acids long. This chain's CDR3 is CASSLSGAYNEQFF. DNA for the CDR3: TGCGCCAGCAGCTTGAGCGGAGCCTACAATGAGCAGTTCTTC.

This chain uses TRBV7-2 with TRBJ1-5, with D maybe TRBD1 (6 bases). Trimming cost V 1 base and J 6 bases, with 10 bases left between them. The CDR3 runs 14 residues. Germline V lookup: CDR1 SGHTA, CDR2 FQGNSA. This CDR3 reads CASSLGSGAQPQHF. The CDR3 DNA is TGTGCCAGCAGCTTAGGGTCAGGGGCTCAGCCCCAGCATTTT.

This sequence joins TRBV4-3 and TRBJ1-2, with 11 bases aligning to TRBD1. This CDR3 has 15 residues. Trimming cost V 1 base and J 5 bases; bases outside gene matches: 3. Germline V gene lookup returns CDR1 LGHNA and CDR2 YSLEER. Here the CDR3 DNA reads TGCGCCAGCAGCCAAGCTGGGACAGGGGGTTATGGCTACACCTTC. Protein: CASSQAGTGGYGYTF.

The chain combines TRBV7-2 with TRBJ1-2; 10 bases match TRBD1. CDR1 SGHTA and CDR2 FQGNSA come from the germline V gene. The CDR3 length is 15 residues. V lost 3 bases, J lost 3 bases, and 4 bases stayed unmatched. For the CDR3, the DNA is TGTGCCAGCAGCTTTCCCGGGACAGGGGACTATGGCTACACCTTC. Translated, it gives CASSFPGTGDYGYTF.

The chain uses TRBV4-3 and TRBJ2-6; weak D call: TRBD1 (6 bases). CDR1 LGHNA and CDR2 YSLEER come from the germline V gene. Between the trimmed V and J ends, which lost 5 bases and 2 bases, there was a span of 13 bases. CDR3 length: 16 amino acids. The CDR3 nucleotides read TGCGCCAGCAGCGAAGCCCCAGGGGCTGGGGCCAACGTCCTGACTTTC. Its translation: CASSEAPGAGANVLTF.

This rearrangement joins TRBV28 to TRBJ2-7, with D perhaps TRBD2 (6 bases). Germline V gene data show CDR1 as MDHEN and CDR2 as SYDVKM. V was trimmed by 10 bases and J by 2 bases, leaving 21 bases between them. CDR3 size: 15 residues. This chain's CDR3 is CATNPQPGGTYEQYF. The DNA for the CDR3 is TGTGCCACCAATCCCCAACCCGGGGGAACCTACGAGCAGTACTTC.

The gene calls are TRBV19 and TRBJ1-1, with 10 positions matching TRBD1. V trimming: 6 bases; J trimming: 4 bases; junction bases outside the gene matches: 8. The CDR3 sequence is 15 residues long. CDR1 LNHDA and CDR2 SQIVND come from the germline V gene (reference sequence). The CDR3 reads CASRKGDRGSTEAFF. In nucleotides, the CDR3 is TGTGCCAGTAGGAAAGGGGACAGGGGATCCACTGAAGCTTTCTTT.

This sequence joins TRBV4-3 and TRBJ2-7; D might be TRBD1 (6 bases). The germline V and J ends were trimmed by 0 bases and 7 bases, with 19 bases remaining between them. CDR1 and CDR2 from the germline V gene are LGHNA and YSLEER. The CDR3 has 16 amino acids. This CDR3 is CASSQDQYGAQGEQYF. CDR3 DNA: TGCGCCAGCAGCCAAGATCAGTACGGCGCCCAGGGGGAGCAGTACTTC.

The chain has TRBV4-1 and TRBJ1-2; D is uncertain. Germline V gene sequence: CDR1 MGHRA, CDR2 YSYEKL. The CDR3 is 14 amino acids. Trimming left V 2 bases short and J 1 base short, with 8 bases between. CDR3 in DNA: TGCGCCAGCAGCCAATTGTGGAGTAACTATGGCTACACCTTC. Its translation is CASSQLWSNYGYTF.

CDR3 in amino acids: CASRTSGQETQYF. The CDR3 DNA reads TGTGCCAGTAGAACTAGCGGGCAAGAGACCCAGTACTTC. The chain links TRBV19 to TRBJ2-5; TRBD2 agrees at 9 bases. The CDR3 extends over 13 amino acids. Looked up from germline, CDR1 is LNHDA and CDR2 is SQIVND (reference sequence). Losses at the gene ends were 6 bases for V and 2 bases for J; bases not matched to a gene: 1.

The CDR3, as DNA: TGCGCCAGCAGCTTGGCCTCGGGGGGGCCGTACAATGAGCAGTTCTTC. Translated, it gives CASSLASGGPYNEQFF. J is TRBJ2-1 and V is TRBV5-1; 8 nucleotides agree with TRBD2. The CDR3 sequence is 16 residues long. Trimming at V came to 0 bases and at J to 4 bases, leaving 6 bases not matched to a gene. Germline loops: CDR1 SGHRS, CDR2 YFSETQ.

The chain couples TRBV7-8 to TRBJ2-1, with 13 bases lining up with TRBD2. This CDR3 has 14 residues. The germline gives CDR1 SGHVS, CDR2 FQNEAQ. V shed 5 bases and J 10 bases; nucleotides not matched to a gene: 5. CDR3 sequence: CASSRLAGGREQFF. DNA of the CDR3: TGTGCCAGCAGCAGACTAGCGGGGGGTCGGGAGCAGTTCTTC.

J is TRBJ2-1 and V is TRBV14, with 10 nucleotides matching TRBD1. The V and J ends lost 2 bases and 15 bases, in that order; junction bases with no gene match: 13. The CDR3 runs 15 residues. Germline values: CDR1 SGHDN, CDR2 FVKESK. The CDR3 DNA follows: TGTGCCAGCAGCCAACATTCCCGGGACAGGGGCCGGGGGTTCTTC. It is translated as CASSQHSRDRGRGFF. Together with reference TRBV14 and TRBJ2-1, the CDR3 gives the full variable domain: EAGVTQFPSHSVIEKGQTVTLRCDPISGHDNLYWYRRVMGKEIKFLLHFVKESKQDESGMPNNRFLAERTGGTYSTLKVQPAELEDSGVYFCASSQHSRDRGRGFFGPGTRLTVL.

The chain couples TRBV5-8 to TRBJ1-2, with 8 bases aligning to TRBD1. With V trimmed by 5 bases and J by 8 bases, 5 bases remained unmatched. The CDR3 sequence is 12 residues long. The germline V gene encodes CDR1 SGHTS and CDR2 YDEGEE. The CDR3 DNA follows: TGTGCCAGCAGTTTCGGGACAGGCGGCTACACCTTC. As protein: CASSFGTGGYTF.

CDR3 bases: TGTGCCAGCAGTGAATCTGGGACAGGGGACACTGAAGCTTTCTTT. Amino acids: CASSESGTGDTEAFF. V gene TRBV4-2 combines with J gene TRBJ1-1, with TRBD1 identical over 10 bases. CDR3 length: 15 amino acids. V lost 6 bases and J lost 3; bases outside the gene matches: 7. The germline V gene encodes CDR1 LGHNA and CDR2 YNFKEQ.